The 21 T cell receptor beta chains in this list originate from one sample, sequenced in a study of T cells in Graves' hyperthyroidism and ophthalmopathy. Template material for amplifying TCR beta CDR3 regions consisted of RNA transcripts. The TCR CDR3 first-round RT-PCR relied on the HTBI primer set. TCRdb analysed the multiplex PCR reads with MiXCR anew, one entry per CDR3 protein. The sample has a few hundred thousand distinct CDR3 sequences, 40% to 50% seen once. The sequenced sample was peripheral blood or thyroid tissue (not recorded which). The receptor set was obtained from an adult woman with Graves' disease, either hyperthyroidism or ophthalmopathy (not recorded which).

DNA of the CDR3: TGCAGCGTTGAACCCGGAGGGAGCGGCTCAGAGACCCAGTACTTC. Amino acid sequence: CSVEPGGSGSETQYF. This chain connects TRBV29-1 to TRBJ2-5, with D possibly matching TRBD2 (6 bases). V lost 2 bases and J lost 4, with 17 bases in between. The length of the CDR3 is 15 residues. Looked up from germline, CDR1 is SQVTM and CDR2 is ANQGSEA.

The V and J genes are TRBV20-1 and TRBJ1-2; a weak D match, TRBD1 (6 bases). The CDR3 consists of 14 residues. Germline V lookup: CDR1 DFQATT, CDR2 SNEGSKA (reference sequence). V was shortened by 3 bases and J by 6 bases, with 17 bases between the two germline ends. Here the CDR3 DNA reads TGCAGTGCTAGGAGTGCCCCCGGGGACAATGGCTACACCTTC. It is translated as CSARSAPGDNGYTF.

This clonotype was counted many times. The chain links TRBV7-9 to TRBJ2-7; 7 bases match TRBD2. V was pared by 7 bases and J by 0 bases, with 6 bases of the junction left unmatched. Germline V gene data show CDR1 as SEHNR and CDR2 as FQNEAQ (reference sequence). The CDR3 runs to 14 residues. CDR3 nucleotides: TGTGCCAGCATCAGAGGCGGGAGCTCCTACGAGCAGTACTTC. Translation: CASIRGGSSYEQYF.

This clonotype was observed a few times. This rearrangement joins TRBV10-3 to TRBJ1-1; D ambiguous. Germline loops: CDR1 ENHRY, CDR2 SYGVKD. CDR3 length equals 13 residues. V gave up 7 bases and J gave up 6 bases, with 15 bases separating them. The CDR3 nucleotides read TGTGCCATCAAGGCCTCGGGGAAGGCTGAAGCTTTCTTT. It yields the protein CAIKASGKAEAFF.

This clonotype was found many times. The rearrangement uses TRBV6-2 or TRBV6-3 and TRBJ1-5; D not resolved. From germline, CDR1 is MNHEY and CDR2 SVGEGT. This CDR3 comprises 14 residues. V was cut by 2 bases and J by 3 bases, with 8 bases left in between. CDR3 loop: CASSYGYNNQPQHF. For the CDR3, the DNA is TGTGCCAGCAGTTACGGTTATAACAATCAGCCCCAGCATTTT.

V gene TRBV19 combines with J gene TRBJ2-7; the D gene is possibly TRBD1 (5 bases). In germline, CDR1 is LNHDA, CDR2 SQIVND (reference sequence). V lost 7 bases to trimming and J lost 3 bases, with 13 bases between them. This CDR3 is built from 13 residues. The CDR3 spells CASTQGTGYEQYF. Here the CDR3 DNA reads TGTGCCAGTACGCAGGGTACCGGCTACGAGCAGTACTTC. Supplemented by reference TRBV19 and TRBJ2-7, the full variable domain reads DGGITQSPKYLFRKEGQNVTLSCEQNLNHDAMYWYRQDPGQGLRLIYYSQIVNDFQKGDIAEGYSVSREKKESFPLTVTSAQKNPTAFYLCASTQGTGYEQYFGPGTRLTVT.

The gene calls are TRBV20-1 and TRBJ2-7, with TRBD2 matching 8 bases. Germline V CDR1 and CDR2: DFQATT, SNEGSKA (reference sequence). The CDR3 spans 15 residues. Trimming removed 4 bases from V and 1 base from J; junction bases left unmatched: 9. CDR3 amino acids: CSANPAREGSYEQYF. The DNA of the CDR3 is TGCAGTGCTAACCCCGCTCGGGAGGGATCCTACGAGCAGTACTTC.

The table lists this clonotype with a count of one. This chain connects TRBV2 to TRBJ2-7; D is perhaps TRBD1 (6 bases). Trimming took off 7 bases at V and 2 bases at J, with 12 bases between the two ends. CDR1 is SNHLY and CDR2 is FYNNEI in the germline V gene. The CDR3 runs 13 residues. CDR3 bases: TGTGCCAGCAAACGGACAGTGACCTACGAGCAGTACTTC. It translates to CASKRTVTYEQYF.

This chain joins TRBV29-1 and TRBJ2-2, with D unclear. The germline V gene has CDR1 SQVTM and CDR2 ANQGSEA. The CDR3 is 12 residues long. The germline V and J ends were trimmed by 0 bases and 4 bases, with 3 bases remaining between them. CDR3 region: CSVEDLTGELFF. CDR3 sequence (DNA): TGCAGCGTTGAAGATCTCACCGGGGAGCTGTTTTTT.

This clonotype was counted ten times or more. The V gene is TRBV2, the J gene TRBJ2-7, with TRBD1 as a possible D gene (6 bases). In germline, CDR1 is SNHLY, CDR2 FYNNEI. This CDR3 has 14 residues. The V gene lost 2 bases and the J gene lost 3 bases, with 11 bases spanning the gap. The CDR3 here is CASSETGLVYEQYF. CDR3 coding DNA: TGTGCCAGCAGTGAAACAGGGTTGGTCTACGAGCAGTACTTC.

This chain uses TRBV5-1 with TRBJ2-7; 7 bases line up with TRBD1. V shed 4 bases and J 6 bases; nucleotides not matched to a gene: 10. This CDR3 spans 14 amino acids. Germline CDR1 is SGHRS and CDR2 is YFSETQ. DNA of the CDR3: TGCGCCAGCAGCCGACAGGGTGGCCCTCGCGAGCAGTACTTC. Translation gives CASSRQGGPREQYF.

This chain links TRBV14 with TRBJ1-2; D is uncertain. Trimming took 2 bases from V and 2 from J, leaving 9 bases between them. This CDR3 comprises 14 residues. Germline-derived CDR1 and CDR2 are SGHDN and FVKESK. The CDR3 reads CASSQIEENYGYTF. The CDR3 DNA sequence: TGTGCCAGCAGCCAAATTGAGGAAAACTATGGCTACACCTTC.

CDR3 sequence reads: CSAGGPRPNTGDDGYTF. The CDR3 DNA follows: TGCAGTGCTGGGGGCCCCAGGCCGAACACCGGGGACGATGGCTACACCTTC. V and J are TRBV20-1 and TRBJ1-2, with D possibly being TRBD1 (6 bases). V was shortened by 5 bases and J by 6 bases, with 28 bases between the two germline ends. This CDR3 is 17 amino acids long. Germline V gene lookup returns CDR1 DFQATT and CDR2 SNEGSKA (reference sequence).

This clonotype was counted ten times or more. The chain carries TRBV20-1 and TRBJ1-1; no reliable D call. Germline-derived CDR1 and CDR2 are DFQATT and SNEGSKA (reference sequence). Trimming took 6 bases from V and 2 from J, leaving 10 bases between them. The length of the CDR3 is 12 residues. The CDR3 sequence is CSAEYQNTEAFF. DNA of the CDR3: TGCAGTGCCGAATACCAAAACACTGAAGCTTTCTTT.

The chain couples TRBV14 to TRBJ1-6; no definite D call. Between the trimmed V and J ends, which lost 0 bases and 10 bases, there was a span of 10 bases. The CDR3 length is 14 residues. The germline CDR1 and CDR2 sequences are SGHDN and FVKESK. CDR3: CASSQDYRGSPLHF. The CDR3 DNA follows: TGTGCCAGCAGCCAAGATTATCGCGGGTCACCCCTCCACTTT.

This clonotype was seen a handful of times. The chain carries TRBV20-1 and TRBJ2-6, with TRBD1 as a possible D gene (6 bases). The CDR3 length is 14 residues. CDR1 and CDR2 from the germline V gene are DFQATT and SNEGSKA (reference sequence). V lost 6 bases, J lost 0 bases, and 9 bases lay in between. The CDR3 bases are TGCAGTGCGATCAGGGGCTCTGGGGCCAACGTCCTGACTTTC. It encodes CSAIRGSGANVLTF.

In its sample, this clonotype was seen many times. The V and J genes are TRBV7-2 and TRBJ1-1; D gene unclear. Trimming left V 6 bases short and J 0 bases short, with 11 bases between. Germline V gene lookup returns CDR1 SGHTA and CDR2 FQGNSA. CDR3 length: 14 amino acids. The CDR3 DNA follows: TGTGCCAGCAGTCAAGACGGGGTGAACACTGAAGCTTTCTTT. Encoded protein: CASSQDGVNTEAFF.

This clonotype was counted ten times or more. The chain joins TRBV7-3 to TRBJ2-7, with D perhaps TRBD2 (5 bases). V was shortened by 5 bases and J by 1 base, with 9 bases between the two germline ends. The V gene's germline CDR1 is SGHTA and CDR2 FQGTGA. The CDR3 runs 13 residues. CDR3 loop: CASSRTHSYEQYF. As DNA, the CDR3 is TGTGCCAGCAGCCGGACTCATTCCTACGAGCAGTACTTC.

This chain joins TRBV7-8 and TRBJ2-2; no definite D call. Deletions cut 1 base from V and 2 bases from J, with 11 bases between. Germline CDR1 reads SGHVS; CDR2 reads FQNEAQ. This CDR3 has 16 residues. DNA of the CDR3: TGTGCCAGCAGCTTAGAAAGGGAACTTAACACCGGGGAGCTGTTTTTT. This sequence encodes CASSLERELNTGELFF.

For this clonotype: One junction end disagrees with the germline gene, perhaps due to a read error. The chain carries TRBV24-1 and TRBJ1-5; no firm D call. The CDR3 loop spans 12 amino acids. The germline CDR1 and CDR2 sequences are KGHDR and SFDVKD. DNA of the CDR3: TGTGCCACCTGCTCCCAAGATCGGCCCCAGCAGTTT. Encoded protein: CATCSQDRPQQF.

The chain couples TRBV5-1 to TRBJ1-6; D is uncertain. V was cut by 6 bases and J by 4 bases, with 8 bases left in between. This CDR3 is 13 amino acids long. Germline-derived CDR1 and CDR2 are SGHRS and YFSETQ. CDR3 nucleotides: TGCGCCAGCACTGTGGATTATAATTCACCCCTCCACTTT. Encoded protein: CASTVDYNSPLHF.